This TCR beta chain was observed in a study of vaccination effects on CD4 cells after COVID-19 (dated by TCRdb to 2021 to 2024). With regard to the full study: In the ViraFEST assay, PBMC were stimulated with viral peptide pools, and antigen-specific CD4+ T cell clonotypes were then identified by expansion using TCR sequencing. Across the study, the median time from the second dose to post-vaccine sampling was 72 days (range 14 to 241). Altogether, over 9 COVID-19 convalescent patients and a few SARS-CoV-2-naive healthy vaccine recipients made up the full study. Around 2 million PBMC per well were cultured in IMDM with around 5% human AB serum, roughly 10 IU/ml IL-2 and gentamicin, plus 10 ug/ml peptides. SARS-CoV-2 spike-specific CD4+ TCR repertoires from before and after mRNA vaccination were compared in COVID-19 convalescent patients and in infection-naive vaccine recipients. Cultures from other donors in the study were sequenced using the Oncomine TCR Beta short-read assay on an Illumina iSeq 100. Results the study describes overall, beyond this receptor: Among healthy vaccine recipients, nearly all vaccine-induced clones were SARS-CoV-2 mono-reactive, and only 1 of 255 was cross-reactive with common cold coronaviruses. Marked clonal contraction was observed in both infection-induced and vaccine-induced clones at late post-vaccination timepoints, consistent with waning T cell responses. Only a small number of convalescent patients were included, and no early post-infection timepoints were available, which limited the study.

The CDR3 covers 14 residues, taking in both the cysteine and the phenylalanine. The read is trimmed to its CDR3 DNA, 42 bases read in frame from base 1. Based on the germline V gene (reference sequence), the CDR1 and CDR2 sequences are LNHDA and SQIVND. At the junction V is shortened by 7 bases and J by 0 bases, with 12 bases in between. After around eleven days of culture, CD4+ T cells were isolated with the EasySep CD4+ T cell isolation kit. Participants received two doses of either the BNT162b2 or the mRNA-1273 mRNA SARS-CoV-2 vaccine. None of the healthy vaccine recipients had a prior SARS-CoV-2 infection, which was confirmed by nucleocapsid antibody tests that came back negative both before and after vaccination. Half of the culture medium was replaced with fresh IL-2-containing medium on days 3 and 7. Each peptide stimulation condition was cultured in triplicate wells unless otherwise noted. Using Ficoll-Paque Plus gradient centrifugation, PBMC were separated from whole blood and then either used fresh or cryopreserved at -140C. Genomic DNA was extracted from cultured CD4+ T cells with the QIAamp micro DNA kit.

The library was produced with the immunoSEQ multiplex PCR assay. DNA from the cultured, isolated CD4+ T cells was subjected to TCR beta CDR3 sequencing. Per the authors' processing: Non-productive TCR sequences were removed and reads were trimmed to the CDR3 region, keeping CDR3s of at least 7 amino acids. Antigen-specific clonotypes were identified with the MANAFEST web app by comparing expansion in peptide wells against reference cultures. To count as positive, a clone had to show expansion at FDR<0.05 compared with the reference and with all other wells, an odds ratio above 5, and a frequency above 0.1% in two replicate wells. Cross-reactive clonotypes were defined as significantly expanded in SARS-CoV-2 spike wells and in at least one common cold coronavirus spike condition. CDR3 similarity was assessed by Levenshtein distance with the stringdist R package, and unrooted trees were built with ape in R 3.6.1. TCRdb took this table from immuneACCESS and kept in-frame rearrangements with V and J called. Such tables lack part of the clones; where checked against another copy, unresolved V genes explain under half of the gap, and the rest is unexplained. V, J and clone size are taken as reported in that table, and D and trimming were inferred from the DNA itself. This sample has about 40,000 clones in its table, and around two thirds of those were observed once. The ten largest make up more than 7.5% of the sample.

As concerns this clone: Its target antigen remains unknown. No quality values exist for individual bases; no much larger clone is one base distant.

The sequence was collected from a human donor who received a COVID-19 vaccine. Sequencing was performed on CD4+ T cells from PBMCs cultured without peptide, taken after COVID-19 vaccination. The chain was built from TRBV19 and TRBJ1-2, and the D gene may be TRBD1, 5 bases matching. The CDR3 in this case is CASTKTVANYGYTF. The nucleotide sequence reads TGTGCCAGTACTAAGACAGTAGCTAACTATGGCTACACCTTC.